This is a list of T cell receptor beta chains from one sample in a study of T cells in Graves' hyperthyroidism and ophthalmopathy. TCRdb used MiXCR to reprocess the multiplex PCR reads, holding one entry per CDR3 protein. The profile shows around 600,000 distinct CDR3 sequences, 14% of them singletons. Sample: blood. All receptors come from a woman younger than 30 with Graves' ophthalmopathy. The CDR3 runs from the conserved cysteine through the conserved F or W. Fields, in order: clone size, V gene, D gene, J gene, CDR3 length, CDR3 DNA, CDR3 protein. The D gene is left open where the match is weak. A row's size may be missing; if present it is once, few, many or a size class.

>many|TRBV7-3|TRBD1|TRBJ1-1|18
TGTGCCAGCAGCTTAAGGGACAGTTTCATGTCAGGGTGGACTGAAGCTTTCTTT
CASSLRDSFMSGWTEAFF
>few|TRBV30|.|TRBJ2-3|12
TGTGCCGAGGCGGGGGCAGACGATACGCAGTATTTT
CAEAGADDTQYF
>many|TRBV28|.|TRBJ1-1|12
TGTGCCAGCAGTTTACCGGACACTGAAGCTTTCTTT
CASSLPDTEAFF
>.|TRBV9|.|TRBJ1-1|14
TGTGCCAGCAGCCGGGACTTCTCCCGAACGGAAGCTTTCTTT
CASSRDFSRTEAFF
>.|TRBV24-1|TRBD1|TRBJ2-2|17
TGTGCCACCAGTGATACGGGACAGGGGCTGACCACCGGGGAGCTGTTTTTT
CATSDTGQGLTTGELFF
>.|TRBV13|TRBD1|TRBJ1-6|17
TGTGCCAGCAGCTCTGGGACAGGGAGCTCCTATAATTCACCCCTCCACTTT
CASSSGTGSSYNSPLHF
>.|TRBV5-6|.|TRBJ1-6|15
TGTGCCAGCAGCTTAGCCACCCCGGCTAATTCACCCCTCCACTTT
CASSLATPANSPLHF
>many|TRBV30|.|TRBJ2-3|11
TGTGCCTGGTCGAGCACAGATACGCAGTATTTT
CAWSSTDTQYF
>.|TRBV7-2|TRBD2|TRBJ2-2|17
TGTGCCAGCAGCTTAGTAGTTAGCGGGATAAACACCGGGGAGCTATTTTTT
CASSLVVSGINTGELFF
>many|TRBV6-6|.|TRBJ2-7|13
TGTGCCAGCAGTTACTCCCCCGGGTCCGAGCAGTACTTC
CASSYSPGSEQYF
>many|TRBV2|TRBD1|TRBJ1-5|19
TGTGCCAGCACCATTCTACCCGCGGGACAGGGGCTTTCCAATCAGCCCCAGCATTTT
CASTILPAGQGLSNQPQHF
>.|TRBV20-1|TRBD2|TRBJ2-1|16
TGCAGTGCCAATCTCGGCATGAGCGGGAGGGCCCATGAGCAGTTCTTC
CSANLGMSGRAHEQFF
>many|TRBV7-2|.|TRBJ2-1|13
TGTGCCAGCAGCTTTGGGACCATCAATGAGCAGTTCTTC
CASSFGTINEQFF
>.|TRBV6-1|.|TRBJ1-5|13
TGTGCCACGGGAGCGGGAGGACGTCAGCCCCAGCATTTT
CATGAGGRQPQHF
>.|TRBV4-1|TRBD1|TRBJ1-1|16
TGCGCCAGCAGCCCGCCTTTTTCCGTAGGCAGGGGGCCAGCTTTCTTT
CASSPPFSVGRGPAFF
>many|TRBV28|.|TRBJ2-7|16
TGTGCCAGCAGTTTGTGGGGAGGGGGACTGGAAAACGAGCAGTACTTC
CASSLWGGGLENEQYF
>many|TRBV6-5|.|TRBJ2-1|12
TGTGCCAGCAGTTACCCTCCCCAGGAGCAGTTCTTC
CASSYPPQEQFF
>many|TRBV6-1|TRBD2|TRBJ2-3|15
TGTGCCAGCAGCCCACTAGCGGACTACACAGATACGCAGTATTTT
CASSPLADYTDTQYF
>many|TRBV2|.|TRBJ2-5|14
TGTGCCACCAAGTCGGACTCTTACCAAGAGACCCAGTACTTC
CATKSDSYQETQYF
>many|TRBV2|.|TRBJ1-1|11
TGTGCCAGCGGGAGGGACACTGAAGCTTTCTTT
CASGRDTEAFF
>.|TRBV12-3/TRBV12-4|TRBD2|TRBJ2-2|13
TGTGCCAGCGGTCGACTAGCTGCCGGGGAGCTGTTTTTT
CASGRLAAGELFF
>many|TRBV11-1|TRBD1|TRBJ2-5|14
TGTGCCACCTCATCCGAGACAGGGACAGAGACCCAGTACTTC
CATSSETGTETQYF
>many|TRBV20-1|.|TRBJ2-3|15
TGCAGTGCTAGGCTACTAGTGAGACGGGCAGATACGCAGTATTTT
CSARLLVRRADTQYF
>many|TRBV7-3|.|TRBJ2-1|12
TGTGCCAGCAGCGAATCTGGCAATGAGCAGTTCTTC
CASSESGNEQFF
>few|TRBV7-8|.|TRBJ2-2|14
TGTGCCAGCAGCTTGAACCTGAGAACCGGGGAGCTGTTTTTT
CASSLNLRTGELFF
>.|TRBV11-2|.|TRBJ1-2|14
TGTGCCAGCACACCGGGACTGCAGGGGAACGGCTACACCTTC
CASTPGLQGNGYTF
>.|TRBV25-1|.|TRBJ2-1|13
TGTGCCAGCAGTGCCACAGGGTACAATGAGCAGTTCTTC
CASSATGYNEQFF
>.|TRBV24-1|.|TRBJ2-5|14
TGTGCCACCAGTGACCCCACAGTCGGAGAGACCCAGTACTTC
CATSDPTVGETQYF
>many|TRBV20-1|TRBD1|TRBJ2-7|15
TGCAGTGCTAGTTCCCCGGACAGGGGTCCCTGCGAGCAGTACTTC
CSASSPDRGPCEQYF
>few|TRBV4-2|.|TRBJ2-3|17
TGTGCCAGCAGCCAAGGAGGCAGGGCGGCAATCACAGATACGCAGTATTTT
CASSQGGRAAITDTQYF
>many|TRBV12-3/TRBV12-4|.|TRBJ2-7|13
TGTGCCAGCAGTTTTGGGCACTCCTACGAGCAGTACTTC
CASSFGHSYEQYF
>many|TRBV12-3/TRBV12-4|.|TRBJ1-5|15
TGTGCCAGCAGTTTCTTGAGACGAGGGAATCAGCCCCAGCATTTT
CASSFLRRGNQPQHF
>many|TRBV28|.|TRBJ2-7|15
TGTGCCAGCAGCTTATTACAGGGATCCCGCGACGAGCAGTACTTC
CASSLLQGSRDEQYF
>many|TRBV7-9|.|TRBJ1-1|15
TGTGCCAGCAGCTCTAGCTTGATTGGGAATGGTGAAGCTTTCTTT
CASSSSLIGNGEAFF
>.|TRBV20-1|.|TRBJ1-5|15
TGCAGTGCGACTAGGGGGGGCGCAAGCAATCAGCCCCAGCATTTT
CSATRGGASNQPQHF
>many|TRBV7-9|TRBD2|TRBJ2-5|17
TGTGCCAGCAGCTTAGGGACACTAGCGGGAGTGGGGGAGACCCAGTACTTC
CASSLGTLAGVGETQYF
>.|TRBV20-1|TRBD2|TRBJ2-1|19
TGCAGTGCTAGTTTAATGACTAGCGGCCCGGAGGACCCCTACAATGAGCAGTTCTTC
CSASLMTSGPEDPYNEQFF
>few|TRBV29-1|TRBD1|TRBJ1-6|14
TGCAGCGTCCACGGGGGGGGACAGAATGCACCCCTCCACTTT
CSVHGGGQNAPLHF
>many|TRBV7-3|.|TRBJ2-2|14
TGTGCCAGCAGCTTAGGCGGGATCGCCGGGGAGCTGTTTTTT
CASSLGGIAGELFF
>.|TRBV6-1|TRBD1|TRBJ1-2|13
TGTGCCAGCAGTGAAAGGGGGCCCCTGGGCTACACCTTC
CASSERGPLGYTF
>many|TRBV4-2|TRBD2|TRBJ2-3|15
TGTGCCAGCAGCCGCGGTAGCGGGAGCACAGATACGCAGTATTTT
CASSRGSGSTDTQYF